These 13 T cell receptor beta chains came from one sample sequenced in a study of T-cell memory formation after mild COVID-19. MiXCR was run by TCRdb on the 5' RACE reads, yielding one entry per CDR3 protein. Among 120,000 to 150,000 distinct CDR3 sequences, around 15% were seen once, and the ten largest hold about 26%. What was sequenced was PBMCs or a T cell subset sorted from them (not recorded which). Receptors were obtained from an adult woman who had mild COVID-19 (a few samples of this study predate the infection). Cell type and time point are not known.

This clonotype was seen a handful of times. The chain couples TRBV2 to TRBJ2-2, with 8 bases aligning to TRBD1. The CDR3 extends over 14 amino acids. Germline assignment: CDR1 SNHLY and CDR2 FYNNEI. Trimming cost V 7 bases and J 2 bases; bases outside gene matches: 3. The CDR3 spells CASTDRGNTGELFF. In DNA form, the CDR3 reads TGTGCCAGCACCGACAGGGGAAACACCGGGGAGCTGTTTTTT. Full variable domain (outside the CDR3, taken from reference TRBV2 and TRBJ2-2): EPEVTQTPSHQVTQMGQEVILRCVPISNHLYFYWYRQILGQKVEFLVSFYNNEISEKSEIFDDQFSVERPDGSNFTLKIRSTKLEDSAMYFCASTDRGNTGELFFGEGSRLTVL.

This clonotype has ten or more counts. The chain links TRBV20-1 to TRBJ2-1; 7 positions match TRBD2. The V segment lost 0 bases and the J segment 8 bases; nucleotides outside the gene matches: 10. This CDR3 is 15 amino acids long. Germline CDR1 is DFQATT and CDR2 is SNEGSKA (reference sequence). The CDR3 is CSARDWSGRIDEQFF. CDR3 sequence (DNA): TGCAGTGCTAGAGATTGGTCCGGGAGGATCGATGAGCAGTTCTTC.

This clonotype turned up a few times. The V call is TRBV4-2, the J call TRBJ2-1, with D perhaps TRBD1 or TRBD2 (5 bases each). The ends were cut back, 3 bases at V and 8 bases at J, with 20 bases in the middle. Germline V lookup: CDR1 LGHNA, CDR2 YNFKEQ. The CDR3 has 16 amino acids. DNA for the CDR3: TGTGCCAGCAGCCATGTACCCGGGACGCTCGTCCATGAGCAGTTCTTC. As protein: CASSHVPGTLVHEQFF.

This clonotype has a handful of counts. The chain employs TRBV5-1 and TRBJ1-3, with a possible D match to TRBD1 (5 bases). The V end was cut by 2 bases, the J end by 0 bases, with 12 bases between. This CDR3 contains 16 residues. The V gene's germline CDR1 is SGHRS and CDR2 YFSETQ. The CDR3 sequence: CASSFGGASSGNTIYF. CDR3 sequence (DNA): TGCGCCAGCAGCTTCGGCGGGGCCAGCTCTGGAAACACCATATATTTT. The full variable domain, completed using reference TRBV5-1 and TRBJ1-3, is KAGVTQTPRYLIKTRGQQVTLSCSPISGHRSVSWYQQTPGQGLQFLFEYFSETQRNKGNFPGRFSGRQFSNSRSEMNVSTLELGDSALYLCASSFGGASSGNTIYFGEGSWLTVV.

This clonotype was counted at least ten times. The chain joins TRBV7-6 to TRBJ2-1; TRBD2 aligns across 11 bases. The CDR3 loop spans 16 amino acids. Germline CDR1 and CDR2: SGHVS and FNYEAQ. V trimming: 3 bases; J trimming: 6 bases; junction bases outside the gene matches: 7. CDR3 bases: TGTGCCAGCAGCTTTTTAGCGGGAGGGCCTCCCAATGAGCAGTTCTTC. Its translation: CASSFLAGGPPNEQFF.

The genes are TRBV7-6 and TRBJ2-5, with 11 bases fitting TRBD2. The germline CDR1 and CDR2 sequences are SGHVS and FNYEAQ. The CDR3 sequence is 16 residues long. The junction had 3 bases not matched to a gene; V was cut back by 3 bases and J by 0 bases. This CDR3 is CASSFRLAGYQETQYF. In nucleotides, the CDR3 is TGTGCCAGCAGCTTTAGACTAGCGGGATACCAAGAGACCCAGTACTTC.

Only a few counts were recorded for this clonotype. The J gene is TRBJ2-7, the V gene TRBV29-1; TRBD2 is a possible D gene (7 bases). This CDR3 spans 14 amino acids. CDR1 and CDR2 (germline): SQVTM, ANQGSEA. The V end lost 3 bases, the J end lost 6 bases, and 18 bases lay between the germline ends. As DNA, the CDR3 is TGCAGCGTTGATGTTGACGGGGGGCCGTCCGAGCAGTACTTC. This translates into CSVDVDGGPSEQYF.

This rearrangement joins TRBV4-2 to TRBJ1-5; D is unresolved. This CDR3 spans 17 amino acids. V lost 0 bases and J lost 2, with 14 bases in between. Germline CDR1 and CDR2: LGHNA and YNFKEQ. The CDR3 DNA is TGTGCCAGCAGCCAAGACGTACACCCAGGTGGCAATCAGCCCCAGCATTTT. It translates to CASSQDVHPGGNQPQHF.

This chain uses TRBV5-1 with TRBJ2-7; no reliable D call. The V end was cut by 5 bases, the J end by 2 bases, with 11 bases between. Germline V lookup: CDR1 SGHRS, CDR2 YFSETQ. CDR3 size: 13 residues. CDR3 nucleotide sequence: TGCGCCAGCAGTTTATACGTAGCCTACGAGCAGTACTTC. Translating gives CASSLYVAYEQYF.

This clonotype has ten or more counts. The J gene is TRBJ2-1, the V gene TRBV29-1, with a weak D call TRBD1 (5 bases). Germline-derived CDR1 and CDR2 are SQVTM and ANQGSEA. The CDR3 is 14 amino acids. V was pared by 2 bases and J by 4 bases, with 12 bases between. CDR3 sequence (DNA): TGCAGCGTTGAACCTCAGGACAAATACAATGAGCAGTTCTTC. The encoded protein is CSVEPQDKYNEQFF.

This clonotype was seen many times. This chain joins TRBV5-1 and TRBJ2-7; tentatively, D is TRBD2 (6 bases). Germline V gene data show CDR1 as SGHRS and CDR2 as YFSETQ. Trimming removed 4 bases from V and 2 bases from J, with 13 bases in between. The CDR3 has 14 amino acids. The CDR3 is CASSDGGDAYEQYF. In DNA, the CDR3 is TGCGCCAGCAGCGACGGCGGGGACGCCTACGAGCAGTACTTC.

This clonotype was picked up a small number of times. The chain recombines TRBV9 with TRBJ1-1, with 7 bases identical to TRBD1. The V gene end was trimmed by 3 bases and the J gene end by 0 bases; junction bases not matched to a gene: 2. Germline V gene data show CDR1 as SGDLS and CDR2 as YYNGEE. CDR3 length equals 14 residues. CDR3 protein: CASSETGMNTEAFF. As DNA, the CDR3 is TGTGCCAGCAGCGAGACAGGGATGAACACTGAAGCTTTCTTT.

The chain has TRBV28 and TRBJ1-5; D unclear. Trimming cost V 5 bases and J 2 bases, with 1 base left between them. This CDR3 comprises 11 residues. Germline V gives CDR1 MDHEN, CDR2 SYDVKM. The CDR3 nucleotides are TGTGCCAGCAGTGGCAATCAGCCCCAGCATTTT. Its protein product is CASSGNQPQHF.